Listed below are T cell receptor beta chains from one sample, sequenced in a study of blood T cells in healthy people across ages. MiXCR was run by TCRdb on the 5' RACE reads, yielding one entry per CDR3 protein. Of about 600,000 distinct CDR3 sequences in the sample, around 48% were seen once. Sequenced sample: blood. These receptors all come from a man older than 75 in good health. CDR3s include the opening cysteine and the closing phenylalanine or tryptophan. The D gene is left open where the match is weak. Not all rows give a size; the values are once, few, many and, for expanded clones, a class.

TRBJ2-3	many	TRBD2	TRBV6-5	CASSSEPLAGVGSEDTQYF	TGTGCCAGCAGTTCCGAACCTTTAGCGGGAGTCGGGAGTGAAGATACGCAGTATTTT
TRBJ1-2	NA	NA	TRBV5-6	CASSLLQGQVYGYTF	TGTGCCAGCAGCTTACTTCAGGGGCAGGTCTATGGCTACACCTTC
TRBJ2-3	NA	TRBD2	TRBV28	CASSLGGGPSGRSGTDTQYF	TGTGCCAGCAGTTTGGGAGGGGGGCCTAGCGGGAGGTCGGGCACAGATACGCAGTATTTT
TRBJ2-1	NA	TRBD2	TRBV5-1	CASSLPGLASNNEQFF	TGCGCCAGCAGCCTACCGGGACTAGCGTCAAACAATGAGCAGTTCTTC
TRBJ1-6	once	NA	TRBV21-1	CASNRTGGDNSPLHF	TGTGCCAGCAACAGGACAGGGGGCGATAATTCACCCCTCCACTTT
TRBJ2-7	NA	TRBD2	TRBV6-5	CASILSGRRETRYF	TGTGCCAGCATCCTTAGCGGGAGACGGGAGACCCGGTACTTC
TRBJ1-1	few	NA	TRBV12-3/TRBV12-4	CASSLMFRTEAFF	TGTGCCAGCAGTTTAATGTTCCGGACTGAAGCTTTCTTT
TRBJ2-1	NA	TRBD1	TRBV7-2	CASSSQTGNEQFF	TGTGCCAGCAGCTCCCAGACAGGGAATGAGCAGTTCTTC
TRBJ2-7	once	TRBD2	TRBV4-3	CASSQDLGATSGDNEQYF	TGCGCCAGCAGCCAAGATCTGGGCGCGACTAGCGGGGACAATGAGCAGTACTTC
TRBJ2-6	many	TRBD1	TRBV29-1	CSVGQGSGANVLTF	TGCAGCGTTGGACAGGGATCAGGGGCCAACGTCCTGACTTTC
TRBJ1-1	NA	NA	TRBV28	CASSFRAIMNTEAFF	TGTGCCAGCAGTTTCCGAGCGATCATGAACACTGAAGCTTTCTTT
TRBJ2-6	NA	NA	TRBV6-2/TRBV6-3	CASSYSASGANVLTF	TGTGCCAGCAGTTACTCTGCCTCTGGGGCCAACGTCCTGACTTTC
TRBJ2-7	few	TRBD1	TRBV5-8	CASSSGTGHSYEQYF	TGTGCCAGCAGCTCTGGGACAGGGCACTCCTACGAGCAGTACTTC
TRBJ2-1	NA	TRBD2	TRBV6-5	CATETSGGAGEQFF	TGTGCCACCGAGACTAGCGGGGGGGCCGGGGAGCAGTTCTTC
TRBJ2-3	NA	NA	TRBV6-6	CANSDMDGRTDTQYF	TGTGCCAACAGTGACATGGACGGACGGACAGATACGCAGTATTTT
TRBJ1-2	NA	TRBD1	TRBV7-9	CASSAPGQGSGYTF	TGTGCCAGCAGTGCACCGGGACAGGGATCTGGCTACACCTTC
TRBJ2-7	NA	NA	TRBV5-5	CASSLVTDSSPGEQYF	TGTGCCAGCAGCTTGGTTACAGATTCAAGCCCGGGGGAGCAGTACTTC
TRBJ2-1	NA	TRBD2	TRBV12-3/TRBV12-4	CASRRSSGNYNEQFF	TGTGCCAGCAGAAGATCTAGCGGGAACTACAATGAGCAGTTCTTC
TRBJ2-1	NA	TRBD2	TRBV2	CASSEVAGTSGIWGEQFF	TGTGCCAGCAGTGAAGTGGCCGGGACTAGCGGGATCTGGGGTGAGCAGTTCTTC
TRBJ2-5	NA	TRBD2	TRBV5-6	CASSQPSGGLQETQYF	TGTGCCAGCAGCCAACCTAGCGGGGGGTTACAAGAGACCCAGTACTTC
TRBJ2-1	NA	TRBD2	TRBV7-2	CASSLSPGGGQETQFF	TGTGCCAGCAGCCTCTCCCCCGGGGGGGGACAAGAGACCCAGTTCTTC
TRBJ1-3	NA	TRBD1	TRBV7-9	CASSLSGTGGPGNTIYF	TGTGCCAGCAGCTTATCCGGGACAGGGGGCCCCGGAAACACCATATATTTT
TRBJ2-3	few	NA	TRBV6-5	CASSVAGRMDTQYF	TGTGCCAGCAGTGTGGCGGGACGGATGGATACGCAGTATTTT
TRBJ2-1	NA	NA	TRBV10-3	CAISGRANGEQFF	TGTGCCATCAGTGGGCGGGCGAACGGTGAGCAGTTCTTC
TRBJ2-7	once	NA	TRBV11-2	CASSLVTGNSYNEQYF	TGTGCCAGCAGCTTAGTAACGGGAAACTCCTACAATGAGCAGTACTTC
TRBJ2-7	few	TRBD1	TRBV14	CASSLGGDREAYEQYF	TGTGCCAGCAGCCTTGGGGGGGACAGGGAAGCCTACGAGCAGTACTTC
TRBJ2-1	NA	NA	TRBV6-5	CASSPDSSSYNEQFF	TGTGCCAGCAGCCCGGACAGTAGCTCCTACAATGAGCAGTTCTTC
TRBJ2-7	NA	NA	TRBV5-1	CASSLSWGKSSYEQYF	TGCGCCAGCAGCTTGTCGTGGGGGAAAAGCTCCTACGAGCAGTACTTC
TRBJ2-5	NA	NA	TRBV18	CASSPAGALQETQYF	TGTGCCAGCTCACCAGCAGGGGCCCTACAAGAGACCCAGTACTTC
TRBJ2-1	NA	TRBD2	TRBV6-1	CASSMGLAGGGPYNEQFF	TGTGCCAGCAGTATGGGACTAGCGGGAGGGGGGCCCTACAATGAGCAGTTCTTC
TRBJ2-3	NA	NA	TRBV7-3	CASSLTRQGGADTQYF	TGTGCCAGCAGCTTGACGCGGCAGGGGGGAGCAGATACGCAGTATTTT
TRBJ1-2	many	TRBD1	TRBV29-1	CSVEGQGYGYTF	TGCAGCGTTGAAGGACAGGGTTATGGCTACACCTTC
TRBJ2-7	few	NA	TRBV12-3/TRBV12-4	CASSFEGWQVGNEQYF	TGTGCCAGCAGTTTCGAGGGGTGGCAGGTTGGAAACGAGCAGTACTTC
TRBJ2-1	NA	NA	TRBV20-1	CSAGGLRRTDRNEQFF	TGCAGTGCCGGGGGACTCCGGCGCACGGACCGGAATGAGCAGTTCTTC
TRBJ2-1	many	NA	TRBV6-1	CASRVSGPYNEQFF	TGTGCCAGCAGAGTGTCGGGGCCCTACAATGAGCAGTTCTTC
TRBJ2-2	NA	NA	TRBV2	CASIPTGLGTGELFF	TGTGCCAGCATTCCCACCGGGCTTGGGACCGGGGAGCTGTTTTTT
TRBJ2-7	few	NA	TRBV7-9	CASSLNREGTYEQYF	TGTGCCAGCAGCTTAAACAGGGAGGGAACCTACGAGCAGTACTTC
TRBJ1-1	NA	NA	TRBV20-1	CSARGGVSNTEAFF	TGCAGTGCCCGAGGGGGGGTTTCGAACACTGAAGCTTTCTTT
TRBJ2-1	NA	NA	TRBV6-1	CASSGTWGRGDGYNEQFF	TGTGCCAGCAGTGGGACGTGGGGGAGAGGGGACGGTTACAATGAGCAGTTCTTC
TRBJ2-3	NA	NA	TRBV4-1	CASSQLGLATDTQYF	TGCGCCAGCAGCCAATTAGGGCTAGCTACAGATACGCAGTATTTT
TRBJ2-1	NA	TRBD2	TRBV28	CASTLAGDGRYNEQFF	TGTGCCAGCACCTTAGCGGGGGACGGCAGGTACAATGAGCAGTTCTTC
TRBJ1-1	NA	TRBD1	TRBV5-1	CASNLQGRNTEAFF	TGCGCCAGCAACCTACAGGGGAGGAACACTGAAGCTTTCTTT
TRBJ2-1	many	NA	TRBV6-5	CASSYSRGTGEQFF	TGTGCCAGCAGTTACTCAAGGGGCACTGGTGAGCAGTTCTTC
TRBJ1-2	NA	NA	TRBV29-1	CSVEDSNYGYTF	TGCAGCGTCGAGGACAGCAACTATGGCTACACCTTC
TRBJ2-1	NA	TRBD2	TRBV10-3	CAISEGLAVSGIYNEQFF	TGTGCCATCAGTGAGGGACTAGCGGTGAGTGGAATCTACAATGAGCAGTTCTTC
TRBJ1-2	NA	TRBD1	TRBV10-3	CAISVDRGGYTF	TGTGCCATCAGTGTTGACAGGGGTGGCTACACCTTC
TRBJ2-2	NA	NA	TRBV29-1	CSVDFGRRGELFF	TGCAGCGTTGATTTTGGACGGCGCGGGGAGCTGTTTTTT
TRBJ2-7	once	NA	TRBV4-3	CASSQDRGWEQYF	TGCGCCAGCAGCCAAGACAGAGGGTGGGAGCAGTACTTC
TRBJ2-1	many	TRBD2	TRBV11-3	CASSSRTSGSYNEQFF	TGTGCCAGCAGCTCCAGGACTAGCGGGAGCTACAATGAGCAGTTCTTC
TRBJ1-4	NA	TRBD1	TRBV27	CASSSFGQGTEKLFF	TGTGCCAGCAGTTCCTTCGGACAGGGTACTGAAAAACTGTTTTTT
TRBJ2-5	many	NA	TRBV6-5	CASSYRGARETQYF	TGTGCCAGCAGTTATCGGGGGGCGCGTGAGACCCAGTACTTC
TRBJ1-2	few	TRBD1	TRBV20-1	CSARSDREDLGYTF	TGCAGTGCTAGATCCGACAGGGAGGATCTTGGCTACACCTTC
TRBJ2-7	NA	TRBD1	TRBV29-1	CSVEEWTGGSEQYF	TGCAGCGTTGAAGAGTGGACAGGGGGGTCCGAGCAGTACTTC
TRBJ2-7	many	NA	TRBV7-9	CASSLGGVGLDEQYF	TGTGCCAGCAGCTTAGGAGGGGTCGGCCTGGACGAGCAGTACTTC